Listed here are 17 T cell receptor beta chains from one sample, sequenced in a study of blood T cell repertoires in COVID-19 (dated by TCRdb to 2019 to 2021). Libraries were prepared through the immunoSEQ multiplex PCR assay. The table comes from immuneACCESS by way of TCRdb, which keeps in-frame sequences with V and J called. Part of the clones is missing from these tables; in studies checked, under half for an unresolved V gene and the rest for unknown reasons. In all, the sample holds 70,000 to 85,000 clones, and around 88% of those were seen once. Roughly two fifths of the sample lies in the top ten. The sequencing sample was made of peripheral blood. The source is an elderly man with active or convalescent COVID-19.

The rearrangement links TRBV19 to TRBJ2-5; TRBD2 matches at 8 bases. The CDR3 totals 16 residues. From germline, CDR1 is LNHDA and CDR2 SQIVND (reference sequence). V was pared by 6 bases and J by 6 bases, with 15 bases of the junction left unmatched. The CDR3 spells CASSFAGGRDSKTQYF. For the CDR3, the DNA is TGTGCCAGTAGCTTCGCGGGGGGCCGGGACTCGAAGACCCAGTACTTC.

The V and J genes are TRBV11-3 and TRBJ1-2; D gene ambiguous. Trimming shortened V by 5 bases and J by 4 bases, and 8 bases separated the two germline ends. This CDR3 is built from 12 residues. The germline V gene has CDR1 SGHNT and CDR2 YENEEA. The CDR3 region is CASSDEGYGYTF. Written as DNA, the CDR3 is TGTGCCAGCAGCGACGAGGGCTATGGCTACACCTTC.

This clone was seen a single time. V and J are TRBV27 and TRBJ1-5; 8 bases are a match to TRBD1. The CDR3 has 15 amino acids. V shed 7 bases and J 7 bases; nucleotides not matched to a gene: 12. Germline V CDR1 and CDR2: MNHEY, SMNVEV (reference sequence). The DNA of the CDR3 is TGTGCCAGCACCAACCGGACAGGGAGGGGACAGCCCCAGCATTTT. It translates to CASTNRTGRGQPQHF.

This CDR3 reads CASKSSGGRSYNEQFF. CDR3 coding DNA: TGTGCCAGCAAGTCCTCCGGCGGGAGGTCCTACAATGAGCAGTTCTTC. This chain connects TRBV28 to TRBJ2-1; 8 nucleotides agree with TRBD2. V lost 7 bases and J lost 1; bases outside the gene matches: 9. Germline CDR1 MDHEN, CDR2 SYDVKM. The CDR3 totals 16 residues.

This clone has only one observation. The chain links TRBV14 to TRBJ2-5; 9 bases are a match to TRBD1. Trimming cost V 2 bases and J 9 bases; bases outside gene matches: 7. This CDR3 has 14 residues. The germline gives CDR1 SGHDN, CDR2 FVKESK. The CDR3 region has the DNA TGTGCCAGCAGCCAACCGGGACAGGGACTGGCCCAGTACTTC. Translating it yields CASSQPGQGLAQYF.

The rearrangement uses TRBV2 and TRBJ1-1; D might be TRBD1 (5 bases). V was shortened by 6 bases and J by 1 base, with 15 bases between the two germline ends. CDR3 size: 15 residues. Germline CDR1 reads SNHLY; CDR2 reads FYNNEI. The CDR3 loop is CASRSPGRENTEAFF. CDR3 sequence (DNA): TGTGCCAGCAGGTCCCCGGGCAGGGAGAACACTGAAGCTTTCTTT.

V gene TRBV13 combines with J gene TRBJ2-1; the D gene is possibly TRBD1 (6 bases). Looked up from germline, CDR1 is PRHDT and CDR2 is FYEKMQ (reference sequence). V was cut by 5 bases and J by 9 bases, with 23 bases left in between. The CDR3 is 16 residues long. The CDR3 is CASSPSGAQGMGEQFF. CDR3 sequence (DNA): TGTGCCAGCAGCCCATCTGGGGCTCAGGGGATGGGTGAGCAGTTCTTC.

The chain couples TRBV5-1 to TRBJ1-2, with 9 bases aligning to TRBD1. The V gene end was trimmed by 0 bases and the J gene end by 3 bases; junction bases not matched to a gene: 3. The CDR3 sequence is 15 residues long. Germline lookup yields CDR1 SGHRS and CDR2 YFSETQ. DNA of the CDR3: TGCGCCAGCAGCTTGGGGGACAGGGACGACTATGGCTACACCTTC. Encoded protein: CASSLGDRDDYGYTF.

The rearrangement joins TRBV9 to TRBJ2-2, with D maybe TRBD2 (6 bases). CDR3 size: 16 residues. The germline V and J ends were trimmed by 2 bases and 4 bases, with 15 bases remaining between them. From germline, CDR1 is SGDLS and CDR2 YYNGEE. The CDR3 is CASSVDPGLFTGELFF. The CDR3 region has the DNA TGTGCCAGCAGCGTCGACCCGGGACTTTTCACCGGGGAGCTGTTTTTT.

This chain joins TRBV6-2 or TRBV6-3 and TRBJ2-5; D not resolved. This CDR3 spans 13 amino acids. Germline lookup yields CDR1 MNHEY and CDR2 SVGEGT. V lost 6 bases and J lost 4, with 12 bases in between. CDR3 protein: CASSPAWRETQYF. CDR3 DNA sequence: TGTGCCAGCAGCCCCGCGTGGAGAGAGACCCAGTACTTC.

The CDR3 sequence: CASRTGGSSNQPQHF. CDR3 sequence (DNA): TGCGCCAGCAGGACAGGGGGCTCCAGCAATCAGCCCCAGCATTTT. The J gene is TRBJ1-5, the V gene TRBV10-2, with 10 bases aligning to TRBD1. V trimming: 6 bases; J trimming: 1 base; junction bases outside the gene matches: 3. This CDR3 comprises 15 residues. Germline loops: CDR1 WSHSY, CDR2 SAAADI.

The rearrangement uses TRBV6-5 and TRBJ2-7; 7 positions agree with TRBD1. The junction had 8 bases not matched to a gene; V was cut back by 6 bases and J by 3 bases. The CDR3 loop spans 14 amino acids. Germline lookup yields CDR1 MNHEY and CDR2 SVGAGI. Here the CDR3 reads CASSGQVVYYEQYF. The CDR3 DNA reads as TGTGCCAGCAGCGGACAGGTCGTCTACTACGAGCAGTACTTC.

The rearrangement links TRBV19 to TRBJ2-2, with a weak D call TRBD1 (5 bases). Germline V gene data show CDR1 as LNHDA and CDR2 as SQIVND (reference sequence). V was trimmed by 6 bases and J by 3 bases, leaving 8 bases between them. This CDR3 spans 13 amino acids. CDR3 protein: CASSPRDTGELFF. The CDR3 nucleotides read TGTGCCAGTAGCCCCAGGGACACCGGGGAGCTGTTTTTT.

This clone was seen just once. The CDR3 DNA sequence: TGCGCCAGCAGCCAAGTCCCATCGCCAGGGGGGCAAGAGACCCAGTACTTC. Amino acid sequence: CASSQVPSPGGQETQYF. The chain links TRBV4-1 to TRBJ2-5; TRBD1 might be the D (7 bases). The germline V gene encodes CDR1 MGHRA and CDR2 YSYEKL. The CDR3 runs to 17 residues. V was shortened by 1 base and J by 2 bases, with 17 bases between the two germline ends.

The chain uses TRBV2 and TRBJ2-2; no reliable D call. With 10 bases removed from V and 6 bases from J, the gap between germline ends came to 9 bases. The CDR3 totals 11 residues. CDR1 and CDR2 (germline): SNHLY, FYNNEI. As DNA, the CDR3 is TGTGCCAATACATATGCCGGGGAGCTGTTTTTT. Translated, it gives CANTYAGELFF. Supplemented by reference TRBV2 and TRBJ2-2, the full variable domain reads EPEVTQTPSHQVTQMGQEVILRCVPISNHLYFYWYRQILGQKVEFLVSFYNNEISEKSEIFDDQFSVERPDGSNFTLKIRSTKLEDSAMYFCANTYAGELFFGEGSRLTVL.

The CDR3 nucleotides are TGTGCCAGCCACAGGGGGGAGGACTCCTACGAGCAGTACTTC. The encoded protein is CASHRGEDSYEQYF. The V and J genes are TRBV6-5 and TRBJ2-7; 8 bases map to TRBD1. The CDR3 loop spans 14 amino acids. The V segment lost 8 bases and the J segment 0 bases; nucleotides outside the gene matches: 6. Germline CDR1 reads MNHEY; CDR2 reads SVGAGI.

The chain uses TRBV7-2 and TRBJ2-3; maybe TRBD1 (6 bases). Germline V gene lookup returns CDR1 SGHTA and CDR2 FQGNSA. The CDR3 is 14 residues long. Trimming cost V 5 bases and J 3 bases, with 12 bases left between them. The DNA of the CDR3 is TGTGCCAGCAGCACAGACAGGTTTACAGATACGCAGTATTTT. Translating gives CASSTDRFTDTQYF.